Below, one T cell receptor beta chain is given with its context. Libraries were prepared by immunoSEQ multiplex PCR; TCRdb keeps only in-frame clonotypes and omits some of them. The table lists about 68,000 clones, just under 95% of them singletons. The sequenced material came from PBMCs. The clonotype was recovered from a man in his forties or fifties with rheumatoid arthritis.

The CDR3 DNA sequence: TGCGCCAGCAGACCGACAGGGGCAACTAATGAAAAACTGTTTTTT. This translates into CASRPTGATNEKLFF. This chain uses TRBV4-3 with TRBJ1-4, with 8 bases fitting TRBD1. V lost 6 bases and J lost 0; bases outside the gene matches: 3. CDR1 is LGHNA and CDR2 is YSLEER in the germline V gene. The CDR3 sequence is 15 residues long.